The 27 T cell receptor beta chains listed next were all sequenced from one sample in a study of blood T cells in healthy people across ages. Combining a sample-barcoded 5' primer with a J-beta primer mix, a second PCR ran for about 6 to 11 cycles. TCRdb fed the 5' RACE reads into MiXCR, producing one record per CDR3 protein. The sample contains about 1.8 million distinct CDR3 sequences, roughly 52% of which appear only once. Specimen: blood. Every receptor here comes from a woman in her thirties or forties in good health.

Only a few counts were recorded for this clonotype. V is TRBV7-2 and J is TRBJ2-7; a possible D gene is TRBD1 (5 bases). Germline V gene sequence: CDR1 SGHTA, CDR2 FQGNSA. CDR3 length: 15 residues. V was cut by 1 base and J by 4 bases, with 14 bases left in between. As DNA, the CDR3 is TGTGCCAGCAGCTTAGGGGCAGGGCACGGGTACGAGCAGTACTTC. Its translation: CASSLGAGHGYEQYF.

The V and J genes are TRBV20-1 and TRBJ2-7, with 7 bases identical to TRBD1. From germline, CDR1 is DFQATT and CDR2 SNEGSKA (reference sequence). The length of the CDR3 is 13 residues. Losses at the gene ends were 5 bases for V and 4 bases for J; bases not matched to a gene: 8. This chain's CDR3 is CSAVTGVLYEQYF. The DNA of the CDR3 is TGCAGTGCTGTCACAGGGGTTTTATACGAGCAGTACTTC.

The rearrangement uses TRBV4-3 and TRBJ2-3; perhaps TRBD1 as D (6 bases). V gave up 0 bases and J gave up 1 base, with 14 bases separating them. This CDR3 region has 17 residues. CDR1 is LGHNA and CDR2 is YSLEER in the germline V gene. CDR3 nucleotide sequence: TGCGCCAGCAGCCAAGAAGGGGACACCGGACGCACAGATACGCAGTATTTT. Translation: CASSQEGDTGRTDTQYF.

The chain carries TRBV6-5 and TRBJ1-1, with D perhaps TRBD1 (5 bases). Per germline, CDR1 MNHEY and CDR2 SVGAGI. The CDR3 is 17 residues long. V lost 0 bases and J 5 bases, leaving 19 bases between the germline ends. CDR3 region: CASSYSTLGPRGTEAFF. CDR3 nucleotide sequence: TGTGCCAGCAGTTACTCGACATTAGGACCCCGGGGGACTGAAGCTTTCTTT.

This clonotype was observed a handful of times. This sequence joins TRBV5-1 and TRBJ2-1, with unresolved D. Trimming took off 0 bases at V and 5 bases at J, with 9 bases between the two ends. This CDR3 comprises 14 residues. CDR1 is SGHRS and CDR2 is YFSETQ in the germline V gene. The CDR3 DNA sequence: TGCGCCAGCAGCTTGGAGCCAGCTAACAATGAGCAGTTCTTC. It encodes CASSLEPANNEQFF.

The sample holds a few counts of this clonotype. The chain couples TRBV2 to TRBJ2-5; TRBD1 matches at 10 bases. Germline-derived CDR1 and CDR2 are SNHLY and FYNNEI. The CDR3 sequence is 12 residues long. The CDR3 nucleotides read TGTGGGACAGGGGGGACCCAAGAGACCCAGTACTTC. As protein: CGTGGTQETQYF.

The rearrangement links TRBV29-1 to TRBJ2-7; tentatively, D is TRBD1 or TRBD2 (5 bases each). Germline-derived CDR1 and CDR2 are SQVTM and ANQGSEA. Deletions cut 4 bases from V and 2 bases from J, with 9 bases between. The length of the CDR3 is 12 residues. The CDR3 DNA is TGCAGCGTTGGAGGGACGGCCTACGAGCAGTACTTC. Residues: CSVGGTAYEQYF.

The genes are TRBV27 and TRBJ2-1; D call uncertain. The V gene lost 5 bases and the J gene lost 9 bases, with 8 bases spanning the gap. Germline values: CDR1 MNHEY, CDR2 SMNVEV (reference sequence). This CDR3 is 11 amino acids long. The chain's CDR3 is CASSLYAEQFF. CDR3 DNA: TGTGCCAGCAGTCTCTATGCTGAGCAGTTCTTC.

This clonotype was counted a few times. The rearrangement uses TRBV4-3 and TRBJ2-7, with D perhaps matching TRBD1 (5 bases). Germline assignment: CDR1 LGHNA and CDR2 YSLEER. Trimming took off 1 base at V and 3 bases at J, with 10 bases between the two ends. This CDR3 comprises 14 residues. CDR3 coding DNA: TGCGCCAGCAGCCAAGGGCGACAGAACTACGAGCAGTACTTC. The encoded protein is CASSQGRQNYEQYF.

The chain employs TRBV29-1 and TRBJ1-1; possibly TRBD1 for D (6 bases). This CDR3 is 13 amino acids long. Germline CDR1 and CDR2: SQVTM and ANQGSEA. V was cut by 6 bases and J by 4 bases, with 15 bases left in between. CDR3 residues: CSVVQGWITEAFF. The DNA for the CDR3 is TGCAGCGTGGTACAGGGTTGGATCACTGAAGCTTTCTTT.

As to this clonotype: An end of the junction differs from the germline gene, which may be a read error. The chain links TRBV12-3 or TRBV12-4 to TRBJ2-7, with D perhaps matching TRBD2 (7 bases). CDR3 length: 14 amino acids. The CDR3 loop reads CTSSVGGASYEQYF. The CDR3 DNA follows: TGTACCAGCAGTGTTGGGGGGGCCTCCTACGAGCAGTACTTC.

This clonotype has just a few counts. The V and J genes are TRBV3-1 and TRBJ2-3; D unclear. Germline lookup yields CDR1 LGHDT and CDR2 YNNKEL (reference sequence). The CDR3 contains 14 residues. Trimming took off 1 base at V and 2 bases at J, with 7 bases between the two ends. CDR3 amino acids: CASSQVTTTDTQYF. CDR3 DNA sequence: TGTGCCAGCAGCCAAGTAACGACCACAGATACGCAGTATTTT.

CDR3 in DNA: TGTGCCGCATCCCGACAGGGGGCGAGCACAGATACGCAGTATTTT. Translating it yields CAASRQGASTDTQYF. V usage is TRBV9 and J usage is TRBJ2-3; 10 positions match TRBD1. The CDR3 spans 15 residues. V dropped 10 bases and J dropped 0; count of bases not matched to a gene: 8. Germline CDR1 and CDR2: SGDLS and YYNGEE. Full variable domain (missing parts from reference TRBV9 and TRBJ2-3): DSGVTQTPKHLITATGQRVTLRCSPRSGDLSVYWYQQSLDQGLQFLIQYYNGEERAKGNILERFSAQQFPDLHSELNLSSLELGDSALYFCAASRQGASTDTQYFGPGTRLTVL.

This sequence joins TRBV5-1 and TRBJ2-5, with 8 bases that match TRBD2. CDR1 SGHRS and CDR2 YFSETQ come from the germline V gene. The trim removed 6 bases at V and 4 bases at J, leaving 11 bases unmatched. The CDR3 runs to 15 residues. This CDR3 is CASILIRGGRETQYF. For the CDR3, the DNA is TGCGCCAGCATCCTGATCCGGGGGGGCAGAGAGACCCAGTACTTC.

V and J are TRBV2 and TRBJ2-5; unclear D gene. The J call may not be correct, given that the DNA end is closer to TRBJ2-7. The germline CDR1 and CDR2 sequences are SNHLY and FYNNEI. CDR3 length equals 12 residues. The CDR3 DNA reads TGTGCCAGCAGTGAAAATGTCCCCGAGCAGTACTTC. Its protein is CASSENVPEQYF.

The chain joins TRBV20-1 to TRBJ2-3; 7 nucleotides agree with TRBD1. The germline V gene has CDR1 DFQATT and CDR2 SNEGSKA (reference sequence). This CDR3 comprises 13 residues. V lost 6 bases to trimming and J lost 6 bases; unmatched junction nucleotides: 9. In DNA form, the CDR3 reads TGCAGTGCCCGACTCGACAGGGAGGATACGCAGTATTTT. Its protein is CSARLDREDTQYF.

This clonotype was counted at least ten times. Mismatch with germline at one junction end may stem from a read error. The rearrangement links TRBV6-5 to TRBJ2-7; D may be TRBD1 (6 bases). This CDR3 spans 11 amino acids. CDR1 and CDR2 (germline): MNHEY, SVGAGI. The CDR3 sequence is CASGRGYEQYF. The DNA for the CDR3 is TGCGCCAGCGGCAGGGGCTACGAGCAGTACTTC.

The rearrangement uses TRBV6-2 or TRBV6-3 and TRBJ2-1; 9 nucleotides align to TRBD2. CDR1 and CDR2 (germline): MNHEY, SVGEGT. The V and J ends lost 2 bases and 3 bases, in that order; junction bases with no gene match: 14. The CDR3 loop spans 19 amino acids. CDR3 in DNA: TGTGCCAGCAGTTACCCCGGGACTAGCTCCACGATATACTACAATGAGCAGTTCTTC. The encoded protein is CASSYPGTSSTIYYNEQFF.

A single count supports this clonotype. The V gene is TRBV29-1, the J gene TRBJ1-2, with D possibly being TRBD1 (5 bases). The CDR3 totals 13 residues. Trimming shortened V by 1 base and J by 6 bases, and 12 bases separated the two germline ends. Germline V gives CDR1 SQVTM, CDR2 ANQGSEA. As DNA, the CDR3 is TGCAGCGTTGAAGGGGATCGAGGGGATGGCTACACCTTC. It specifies CSVEGDRGDGYTF.

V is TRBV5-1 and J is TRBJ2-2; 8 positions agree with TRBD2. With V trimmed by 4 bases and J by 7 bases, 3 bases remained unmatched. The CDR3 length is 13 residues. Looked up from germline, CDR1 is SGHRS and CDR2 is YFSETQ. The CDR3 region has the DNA TGCGCCAGCAGCCCAGGGACTAGCGGGGAGCTGTTTTTT. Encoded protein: CASSPGTSGELFF.

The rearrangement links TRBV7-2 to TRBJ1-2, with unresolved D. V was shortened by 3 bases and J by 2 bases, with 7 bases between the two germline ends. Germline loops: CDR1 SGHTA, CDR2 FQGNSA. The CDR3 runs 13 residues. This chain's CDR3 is CASSFFGNYGYTF. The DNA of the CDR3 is TGTGCCAGCAGCTTTTTTGGCAACTATGGCTACACCTTC.

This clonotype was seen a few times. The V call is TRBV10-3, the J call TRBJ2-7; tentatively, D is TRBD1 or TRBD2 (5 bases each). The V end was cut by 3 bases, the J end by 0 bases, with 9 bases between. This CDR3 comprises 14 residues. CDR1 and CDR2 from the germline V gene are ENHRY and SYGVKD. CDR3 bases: TGTGCCATCAGTGACCGGGGCAGCTCCTACGAGCAGTACTTC. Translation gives CAISDRGSSYEQYF.

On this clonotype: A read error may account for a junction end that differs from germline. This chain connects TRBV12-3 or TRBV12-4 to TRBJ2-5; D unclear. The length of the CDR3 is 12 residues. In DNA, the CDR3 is TGTGCCAGCAGTTCAGAGCAAGGGACCCAGTACTTC. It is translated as CASSSEQGTQYF.

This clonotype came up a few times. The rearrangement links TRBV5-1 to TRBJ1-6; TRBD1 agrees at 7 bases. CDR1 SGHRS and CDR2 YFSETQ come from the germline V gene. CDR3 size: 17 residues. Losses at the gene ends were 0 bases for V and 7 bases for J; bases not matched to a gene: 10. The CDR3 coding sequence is TGCGCCAGCAGCTTGGATGGCGCGGGACAGCCAAATTCACCCCTCCACTTT. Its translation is CASSLDGAGQPNSPLHF.

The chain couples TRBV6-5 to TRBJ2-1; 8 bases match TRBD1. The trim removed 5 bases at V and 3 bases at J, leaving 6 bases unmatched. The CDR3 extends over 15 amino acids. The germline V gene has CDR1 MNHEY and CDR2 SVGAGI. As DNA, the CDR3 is TGTGCCAGCAGTAGTCGGGACAGGTACTACAATGAGCAGTTCTTC. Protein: CASSSRDRYYNEQFF.

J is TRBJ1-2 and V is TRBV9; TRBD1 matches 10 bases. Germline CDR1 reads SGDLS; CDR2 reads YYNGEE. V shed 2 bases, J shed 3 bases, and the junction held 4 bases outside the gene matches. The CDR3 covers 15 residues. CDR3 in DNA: TGTGCCAGCAGCGTTTCCGGGACAGGGGACTATGGCTACACCTTC. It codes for CASSVSGTGDYGYTF.

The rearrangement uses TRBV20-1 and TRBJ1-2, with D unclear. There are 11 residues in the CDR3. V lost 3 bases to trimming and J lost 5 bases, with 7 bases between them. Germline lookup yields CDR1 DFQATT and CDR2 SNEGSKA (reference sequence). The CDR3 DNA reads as TGCAGTGCTAGGGCGGTGTATGGCTACACCTTC. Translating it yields CSARAVYGYTF.